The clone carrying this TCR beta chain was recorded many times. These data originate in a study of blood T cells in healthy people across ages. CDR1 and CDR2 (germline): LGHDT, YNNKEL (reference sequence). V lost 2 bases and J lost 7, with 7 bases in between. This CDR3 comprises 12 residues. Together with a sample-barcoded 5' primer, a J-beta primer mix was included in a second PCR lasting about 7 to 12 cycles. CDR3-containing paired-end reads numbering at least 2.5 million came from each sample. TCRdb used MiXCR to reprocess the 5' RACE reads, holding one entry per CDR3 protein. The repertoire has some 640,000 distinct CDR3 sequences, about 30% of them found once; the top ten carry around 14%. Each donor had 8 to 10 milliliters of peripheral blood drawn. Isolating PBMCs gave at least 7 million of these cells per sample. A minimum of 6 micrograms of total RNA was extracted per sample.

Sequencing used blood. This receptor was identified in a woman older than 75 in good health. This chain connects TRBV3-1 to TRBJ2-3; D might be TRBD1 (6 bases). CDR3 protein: CASSQQGNTQYF. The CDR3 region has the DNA TGTGCCAGCAGCCAACAGGGGAATACGCAGTATTTT.